Listed below are T cell receptor beta chains from one sample, sequenced in a study of T cells in Graves' hyperthyroidism and ophthalmopathy. One entry per CDR3 protein, called by TCRdb with MiXCR from the multiplex PCR reads. The sample contains hundreds of thousands of distinct CDR3 sequences, roughly 50% of which appear only once. Material for sequencing was peripheral blood or thyroid tissue (not recorded which). The receptors derive from a woman younger than 35 with Graves' hyperthyroidism. Both conserved end residues are part of each CDR3. The D gene is left open where the match is weak. Clone sizes are given selectively: once, few, many, or a class where the clone is expanded.

>NA|TRBJ2-5|TRBV29-1|few
TGCAGCCCCCGCGGGGAGACCCAGCACTTC
CSPRGETQHF
>TRBD1|TRBJ1-4|TRBV11-2|few
TGTGCCACTCTGTCGGGACAGTCAACAACTAATGAAAAACTGTTTTTT
CATLSGQSTTNEKLFF
>NA|TRBJ1-3|TRBV5-1|NA
TGCGCCAGCAGCTTGGAACCGAGTCCCTCTGGAAACACCATATATTTT
CASSLEPSPSGNTIYF
>NA|TRBJ2-5|TRBV2|few
TGTGCCAGCAGTTTATCCCCAGGGCAGACCCAGTACTTC
CASSLSPGQTQYF
>NA|TRBJ1-1|TRBV7-9|many
TGTGCCAGCACCCAACAAAGTATCACTGAAGCTTTCTTT
CASTQQSITEAFF
>NA|TRBJ2-5|TRBV9|many
TGTGCCAGCAGCACATCAGTCGGGGTTCAAGAGACCCAGTACTTC
CASSTSVGVQETQYF
>NA|TRBJ2-7|TRBV5-1|NA
TGCGCCAGCAGCAATGTCTACGAGCAGTACTTC
CASSNVYEQYF
>NA|TRBJ2-5|TRBV10-3|many
TGTGCCACGACGGACGGAGAGACCCAGTACTTC
CATTDGETQYF
>NA|TRBJ2-5|TRBV2|few
TGTGCCAGCAGAACTTGGGAGACCCAGTACTTC
CASRTWETQYF
>NA|TRBJ1-2|TRBV15|NA
TGTGCCACCAGCAGTGGGGGGTGGTTGGACGGAAACACCTTC
CATSSGGWLDGNTF
>NA|TRBJ1-1|TRBV7-8|many
TGTGCCAGCAGCTTAGTAGACAGCGGCACTGAAGCTTTCTTT
CASSLVDSGTEAFF
>TRBD1|TRBJ2-7|TRBV4-1|few
TGCGCCAGCAGCAACGACAGGGGCTACGAGCAGTACTTC
CASSNDRGYEQYF
>NA|TRBJ2-6|TRBV10-3|NA
TGTGCCATCAGTGATGGGGGTATTGCGAGAGGGGCCAACGTCCTGACTTTC
CAISDGGIARGANVLTF
>NA|TRBJ1-5|TRBV2|NA
TGTGCCACCAGTGATTTAGGTGAAGGCAATCAGCCCCAGCATTTT
CATSDLGEGNQPQHF
>TRBD1|TRBJ2-2|TRBV24-1|NA
TGTGCCACCAGTGATCACCATCCACGACCAGGGGGTGAAACCGGGGAGCTGTTTTTT
CATSDHHPRPGGETGELFF
>NA|TRBJ2-7|TRBV11-1|NA
TGTGCCAGTAGTCTTCATCTGGTCCTAGGACAGTCCTACGAGCAGTACTTC
CASSLHLVLGQSYEQYF
>NA|TRBJ2-5|TRBV7-6|NA
TGTGCCAGCAGCTCACCCCGGACCCAAGAGACCCAGTACTTC
CASSSPRTQETQYF
>TRBD2|TRBJ2-2|TRBV15|NA
TGTGCCACCAAGTTCGGTGGGAGGGGAAAGAACACCGGGGAGCTGTTTTTT
CATKFGGRGKNTGELFF
>TRBD1|TRBJ2-7|TRBV7-6|NA
TGTGCCAGCAGCCTTGGGACAGCGTCTTCCTACGAGCAGTACTTC
CASSLGTASSYEQYF
>NA|TRBJ2-5|TRBV20-1|few
TGCAGTGCTAGAGGGTCCGGGAGAGGGTACTTC
CSARGSGRGYF
>NA|TRBJ1-2|TRBV2|few
TGTGCCAGCAGTGAAAGCTTCCATGGCTACACCTTC
CASSESFHGYTF
>NA|TRBJ1-6|TRBV7-9|few
TGTGCCAGCAGCCCCCGGGGGAACTATAATTCACCCCTCCACTTT
CASSPRGNYNSPLHF
>NA|TRBJ2-2|TRBV15|many
TGTGCCACCTACGACACCGGGGAGCTGTTTTTT
CATYDTGELFF
>TRBD1|TRBJ1-2|TRBV7-9|many
TGTGCCAGCTCAAGGACAGGGGAGGGTAGCTATGGCTACACCTTC
CASSRTGEGSYGYTF